The 20 T cell receptor beta chains listed next were all sequenced from one sample in a study of regulatory T cells in long-lasting Graves disease. CDR3 regions were amplified by Arm-PCR using iRepertoire HTBI primers to build TCR beta libraries. One entry per CDR3 protein, called by TCRdb with MiXCR from the multiplex PCR reads. Here the sample spans roughly 500,000 distinct CDR3 sequences, roughly 22% being singletons. Time point indicated: persistent/refractory GD, antithyroid drugs over 5 years with positive TRAb. With RNA extracted from PBMCs as input, the TCR library was made. The sample consisted of peripheral blood mononuclear cells (PBMCs), taken when the disease was refractory, from a patient treated with antithyroid drugs. The receptor set was obtained from a female donor with Graves disease.

This clonotype was seen ten or more times. J is TRBJ2-5 and V is TRBV11-3, with D perhaps matching TRBD1 or TRBD2 (5 bases each). This CDR3 region has 16 residues. The germline V gene encodes CDR1 SGHNT and CDR2 YENEEA. Trimming took off 10 bases at V and 4 bases at J, with 25 bases between the two ends. The CDR3 here is CATSTLRASGRETQYF. The CDR3 DNA is TGTGCCACCTCGACATTAAGGGCTTCGGGGCGAGAGACCCAGTACTTC.

A note on this clonotype: A read error is the likely source, as a far larger clone sits one nucleotide away. V and J are TRBV6-9 and TRBJ2-7; D is uncertain. Germline V gene sequence: CDR1 MNHGY, CDR2 SVAAGI. Trimming shortened V by 7 bases and J by 3 bases, and 13 bases separated the two germline ends. The CDR3 is made up of 13 amino acids. CDR3 sequence: CASNYLGSYEQYF. CDR3 nucleotide sequence: TGTGCCAGCAATTACTTGGGCAGCTACGAGCAGTACTTC.

V and J are TRBV20-1 and TRBJ2-3; D is possibly TRBD1 (6 bases). Trimming cost V 2 bases and J 2 bases, with 11 bases left between them. Germline V gives CDR1 DFQATT, CDR2 SNEGSKA (reference sequence). The CDR3 consists of 14 residues. The DNA for the CDR3 is TGCAGTGCTAGACCCGGGACACCCACAGATACGCAGTATTTT. This encodes CSARPGTPTDTQYF.

At least ten counts were recorded for this clonotype. This rearrangement joins TRBV7-2 to TRBJ2-5, with 7 bases matching TRBD2. CDR3 length: 16 amino acids. CDR1 and CDR2 (germline): SGHTA, FQGNSA. J was trimmed by 5 bases and V by 2 bases; bases with no gene match: 11. This CDR3 is CASSLTGRRGGETQYF. In DNA, the CDR3 is TGTGCCAGCAGCTTAACCGGGAGGCGGGGAGGGGAGACCCAGTACTTC.

This clonotype was found many times. The V call is TRBV2, the J call TRBJ1-1; unclear D gene. This CDR3 comprises 14 residues. Looked up from germline, CDR1 is SNHLY and CDR2 is FYNNEI. V was cut by 4 bases and J by 1 base, with 10 bases left in between. The CDR3 nucleotides are TGTGCCAGCAGTGGATCTGAGGGGAACACTGAAGCTTTCTTT. It encodes CASSGSEGNTEAFF.

This chain joins TRBV24-1 and TRBJ1-2; weak D call: TRBD1 (5 bases). The CDR3 extends over 13 amino acids. Germline CDR1 is KGHDR and CDR2 is SFDVKD. V shed 10 bases and J shed 6 bases, with 17 bases lying between them. The CDR3 region has the DNA TGTGCCACGCGGGACGGAGCTCTGGATGGCTACACCTTC. Amino acid sequence: CATRDGALDGYTF.

This clonotype appeared many times. V and J are TRBV20-1 and TRBJ2-5, with TRBD2 identical over 10 bases. This CDR3 region has 15 residues. The germline V gene encodes CDR1 DFQATT and CDR2 SNEGSKA (reference sequence). V was clipped by 3 bases and J by 4 bases; unmatched bases: 8. This chain's CDR3 is CSASSAGGPGETQYF. The CDR3 DNA reads as TGCAGTGCTAGCTCAGCGGGAGGGCCAGGAGAGACCCAGTACTTC.

This clonotype was seen more than once but under ten times. The V and J genes are TRBV7-9 and TRBJ1-1, with 7 bases identical to TRBD1. Germline V gene lookup returns CDR1 SEHNR and CDR2 FQNEAQ (reference sequence). The CDR3 contains 15 residues. V shed 5 bases and J 1 base; nucleotides not matched to a gene: 7. The chain's CDR3 is CASSPWDSPNTEAFF. The DNA for the CDR3 is TGTGCCAGCAGCCCCTGGGACAGCCCGAACACTGAAGCTTTCTTT.

This clonotype was seen repeatedly, ten times or more. The CDR3 spells CASTIPGGLYGYTF. The CDR3 bases are TGTGCCAGCACCATACCTGGGGGGCTGTATGGCTACACCTTC. The genes are TRBV6-1 and TRBJ1-2, with D perhaps TRBD1 (6 bases). Germline values: CDR1 MNHNS, CDR2 SASEGT. The ends were cut back, 7 bases at V and 5 bases at J, with 17 bases in the middle. CDR3 size: 14 residues.

CDR3 protein: CASSYGTETFTDTQYF. The CDR3 DNA reads as TGTGCCAGCAGTTACGGGACGGAAACGTTCACAGATACGCAGTATTTT. The gene calls are TRBV6-2 or TRBV6-3 and TRBJ2-3; D is possibly TRBD1 or TRBD2 (5 bases each). Per germline, CDR1 MNHEY and CDR2 SVGEGT. The CDR3 runs to 16 residues. Between the trimmed V and J ends, which lost 2 bases and 2 bases, there was a span of 14 bases.

This clonotype was found a few times. The chain links TRBV6-5 to TRBJ1-5; D remains ambiguous. V was pared by 2 bases and J by 10 bases, with 9 bases between. The CDR3 is 12 amino acids. Germline assignment: CDR1 MNHEY and CDR2 SVGAGI. The CDR3, as DNA: TGTGCCAGCAGTTACGTAGGTGAACCCCAGCATTTT. Residues: CASSYVGEPQHF.

The chain joins TRBV7-2 to TRBJ2-5; possible D gene TRBD1, 5 bases. Germline V CDR1 and CDR2: SGHTA, FQGNSA. The CDR3 has 10 amino acids. The V gene lost 5 bases and the J gene lost 9 bases, with 7 bases spanning the gap. In DNA form, the CDR3 reads TGTGCCAGCAGCGTCAGGGCCCAGTACTTC. This gives the protein CASSVRAQYF.

This clonotype was seen a handful of times. This chain joins TRBV7-9 and TRBJ1-1, with a tentative D call TRBD1 (6 bases). The CDR3 is 14 residues long. Germline V gene lookup returns CDR1 SEHNR and CDR2 FQNEAQ (reference sequence). The V gene lost 6 bases and the J gene lost 3 bases, with 14 bases spanning the gap. For the CDR3, the DNA is TGTGCCAGCAGGAGGGCAGGGGAGGACACTGAAGCTTTCTTT. Translated, it gives CASRRAGEDTEAFF.

This clonotype was counted at least ten times. The chain joins TRBV7-2 to TRBJ2-5, with TRBD2 identical over 8 bases. With V trimmed by 1 base and J by 1 base, 11 bases remained unmatched. Germline lookup yields CDR1 SGHTA and CDR2 FQGNSA. There are 18 residues in the CDR3. CDR3 sequence reads: CASSLEPPVAGLQETQYF. Here the CDR3 DNA reads TGTGCCAGCAGCTTAGAACCTCCAGTAGCGGGACTCCAAGAGACCCAGTACTTC.

On this clonotype itself: The junction departs from the called germline gene at one end, perhaps through a read error. The rearrangement links TRBV5-6 to TRBJ1-2; D is perhaps TRBD1 (5 bases). Per the germline V gene, CDR1 is SGHDT and CDR2 is YYEEEE. The CDR3 totals 13 residues. This chain's CDR3 is CASRRTRVDGYAF. The CDR3 coding sequence is TGTGCCAGCAGACGTACCAGGGTTGATGGCTACGCCTTC.

This clonotype has at least ten counts. This sequence joins TRBV10-3 and TRBJ1-2; 7 bases map to TRBD1. Germline assignment: CDR1 ENHRY and CDR2 SYGVKD. The V gene end was trimmed by 0 bases and the J gene end by 4 bases; junction bases not matched to a gene: 5. The CDR3 runs 15 residues. The CDR3 nucleotides read TGTGCCATCAGTGAGTCGGGGGGACAGTTCTATGGCTACACCTTC. Its protein is CAISESGGQFYGYTF.

The chain recombines TRBV20-1 with TRBJ1-5; D call uncertain. The CDR3 runs 14 residues. Per the germline V gene, CDR1 is DFQATT and CDR2 is SNEGSKA (reference sequence). V was trimmed by 3 bases and J by 0 bases, leaving 9 bases between them. This chain's CDR3 is CSASLGYSNQPQHF. CDR3 DNA sequence: TGCAGTGCTAGTTTGGGGTATAGCAATCAGCCCCAGCATTTT.

This clonotype was found many times. The chain links TRBV28 to TRBJ2-2; a possible D gene is TRBD1 (6 bases). The CDR3 consists of 14 residues. V lost 7 bases and J lost 7, with 16 bases in between. CDR1 and CDR2 (germline): MDHEN, SYDVKM. CDR3 DNA: TGTGCCAGCACTTACAGGGTCTCAGGCGGGGAGCTGTTTTTT. It translates to CASTYRVSGGELFF.

The rearrangement uses TRBV12-3 or TRBV12-4 and TRBJ1-3, with D maybe TRBD1 (6 bases). The V and J ends lost 6 bases and 1 base respectively, with 13 bases between them. The CDR3 runs 15 residues. Written as DNA, the CDR3 is TGTGCCAGCAGAGAGGGACACCAGTCTGGAAACACCATATATTTT. It encodes CASREGHQSGNTIYF.

The sample holds many counts of this clonotype. The chain has TRBV20-1 and TRBJ1-2, with a weak D call TRBD1 (5 bases). V was shortened by 0 bases and J by 4 bases, with 12 bases between the two germline ends. Germline V gives CDR1 DFQATT, CDR2 SNEGSKA (reference sequence). This CDR3 region has 14 residues. CDR3 amino acids: CSARDGGSFYGYTF. CDR3 in DNA: TGCAGTGCTAGAGACGGGGGGAGTTTCTATGGCTACACCTTC.